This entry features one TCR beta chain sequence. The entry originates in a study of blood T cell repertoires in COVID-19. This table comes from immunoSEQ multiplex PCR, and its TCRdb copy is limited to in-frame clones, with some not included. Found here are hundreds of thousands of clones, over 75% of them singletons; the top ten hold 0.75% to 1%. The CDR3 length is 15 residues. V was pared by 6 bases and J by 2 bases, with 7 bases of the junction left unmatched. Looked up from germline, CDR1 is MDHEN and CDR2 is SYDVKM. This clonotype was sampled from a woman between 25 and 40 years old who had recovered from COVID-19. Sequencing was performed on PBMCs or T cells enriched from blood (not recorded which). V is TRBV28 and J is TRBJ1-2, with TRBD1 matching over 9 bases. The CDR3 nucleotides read TGTGCCAGCAGCTCGACAGGGGGATGGAACTATGGCTACACCTTC. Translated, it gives CASSSTGGWNYGYTF.